The clone carrying this TCR beta chain was counted a few times. Its antigen is currently unknown. Time point denoted: sample taken at primary tumor resection. No cells were sorted before sequencing. The whole RNA sequenced was extracted from tumor, nontumor lung or frozen PBMC. There were some 76 donors, all of them untreated patients with early-stage non-small cell lung cancer. The record originates from a study of spatial heterogeneity in lung cancer. Study-wide background: Raw reads contained each unique TCR and UMI combination more than ten times on average. Study-level findings and limits: Ubiquitous expanded tumor TCRs surfaced in blood more at resection than they did at follow-up.

Germline lookup yields CDR1 LGHNT and CDR2 FRNRAP. The CDR3 is 14 amino acids. V dropped 6 bases and J dropped 11; count of bases not matched to a gene: 11. Each TCR cDNA molecule carried a unique molecular identifier. TCRdb reprocessed the 5' RACE reads via MiXCR and lists one record per CDR3 protein. The top ten clones hold 25% to 35% of a sample with 39,000 or so distinct CDR3 sequences, around 7.5% of them seen once. This material consisted of PBMCs, taken at surgery. V gene TRBV12-5 combines with J gene TRBJ1-1; 11 nucleotides line up with TRBD1. The TCR sequence derives from a male donor with early-stage non-small cell lung cancer. The CDR3 protein is CASGPPDRGPVAFF. CDR3 in DNA: TGTGCTAGTGGCCCCCCGGACAGGGGGCCAGTGGCTTTCTTT.